This T cell receptor beta chain was sequenced during a study of shared clonotypes between healthy human individuals. Study outcomes and limitations: Among donors, sharing of clonotypes was expected to be affected by sequencing depth.

The length of the CDR3 is 15 residues. Germline loops: CDR1 MNHNS, CDR2 SASEGT. Trimming shortened V by 4 bases and J by 2 bases, and 15 bases separated the two germline ends. None of the donors, who were healthy HIV-negative adults, had recently had acute infections or vaccinations. Method: immunoSEQ multiplex PCR; TCRdb's copy keeps in-frame clones and lacks some. The profile shows around 1.5 million clones, 95% to 99% of them singletons. To note about this clone: Its antigen is as yet unknown.

This sequence originates from a young man in good health. The V gene is TRBV6-1, the J gene TRBJ2-7, with D maybe TRBD1 (5 bases). The sequenced sample consisted of naive CD4+ T cells sorted from blood. Documented subset: CD45RA+ positively selected. CDR3 in amino acids: CASSASRQRAYEQYF. The CDR3 DNA reads as TGTGCCAGCAGTGCCTCTCGACAGAGAGCCTACGAGCAGTACTTC.